Below, 21 T cell receptor beta chains from the same sample are listed, as sequenced in a study of T cell responses to AZD1222 COVID-19 vaccine. TCRdb's table, derived via immunoSEQ multiplex PCR, lists solely in-frame clones and lacks some. This table holds 160,000 or so clones, around 90% found once. The input for sequencing was peripheral blood, taken 28 days after the second AZD1222 dose. These receptors all come from an adult who received the AZD1222 COVID-19 vaccine.

The rearrangement uses TRBV7-9 and TRBJ2-5; D assignment may be TRBD1 or TRBD2 (6 bases each). This CDR3 is 13 amino acids long. Germline assignment: CDR1 SEHNR and CDR2 FQNEAQ (reference sequence). Trimming removed 7 bases at V and 5 bases at J, with 14 bases between. Written as DNA, the CDR3 is TGTGCCAGCACGATGGGGGGCGCGGAGACCCAGTACTTC. Translating gives CASTMGGAETQYF.

The chain combines TRBV7-8 with TRBJ1-1, with 7 nucleotides matching TRBD1. Germline CDR1 and CDR2: SGHVS and FQNEAQ. The CDR3 contains 12 residues. V gave up 5 bases and J gave up 6 bases; unmatched junction bases: 3. The CDR3 bases are TGTGCCAGCAGCCTCGGGACAGCTGAAGCTTTCTTT. This encodes CASSLGTAEAFF.

The V and J genes are TRBV21-1 and TRBJ2-1; no DNA check was done on the table's D call, TRBD2. TRBV21-1 is recorded as a pseudogene. This CDR3 comprises 16 residues. In DNA form, the CDR3 reads TGTGCCAGCAGCAAACCCTCTAGGTTAGATAGCAATGAGCAGTTCTTC. This encodes CASSKPSRLDSNEQFF.

The chain is built from TRBV6-5 and TRBJ1-6; 9 nucleotides line up with TRBD1. The junction had 5 bases not matched to a gene; V was cut back by 6 bases and J by 5 bases. The germline CDR1 and CDR2 sequences are MNHEY and SVGAGI. This CDR3 comprises 15 residues. CDR3 coding DNA: TGTGCCAGCAGGGCCAGGACAGGGGATAATTCACCCCTCCACTTT. The encoded protein is CASRARTGDNSPLHF.

This chain joins TRBV3-1 (or the pseudogene TRBV3-2) and TRBJ2-1; 10 bases fit TRBD2. The V gene's germline CDR1 is LGHDT and CDR2 YNNKEL (reference sequence). This CDR3 has 15 amino acids. With 1 base clipped from V and 6 bases from J, the junction kept 3 bases outside the gene matches. CDR3 DNA: TGTGCCAGCAGCCAAGTACAGCGGGGGGGCAATGAGCAGTTCTTC. It specifies CASSQVQRGGNEQFF.

CDR3 protein: CASSTRGRGSNQPQHF. The DNA of the CDR3 is TGTGCCAGTAGTACCCGCGGGCGGGGTAGCAATCAGCCCCAGCATTTT. V and J are TRBV19 and TRBJ1-5; D gene unclear. The CDR3 covers 16 residues. Germline V gives CDR1 LNHDA, CDR2 SQIVND (reference sequence). V lost 4 bases, J lost 0 bases, and 13 bases lay in between.

The J gene is TRBJ2-5, the V gene TRBV11-3, with a possible D match to TRBD2 (5 bases). In germline, CDR1 is SGHNT, CDR2 YENEEA. The CDR3 extends over 13 amino acids. With 4 bases removed from V and 5 bases from J, the gap between germline ends came to 11 bases. The CDR3 nucleotides read TGTGCCAGCAGCTCCTCTTCGGGGGAGACCCAGTACTTC. It yields the protein CASSSSSGETQYF.

As regards this clone: A read error may account for a junction end that differs from germline. This rearrangement joins TRBV9 to TRBJ2-1; TRBD2 aligns across 13 bases. The CDR3 is 15 amino acids. Per the germline V gene, CDR1 is SGDLS and CDR2 is YYNGEE. The CDR3 nucleotides read TGTGCCAGCAACGTACTAGCGGGGGGGCCTGGTGAGCAGTTCTTC. It encodes CASNVLAGGPGEQFF.

The chain uses TRBV2 and TRBJ1-4; TRBD1 is a possible D gene (6 bases). The CDR3 loop spans 15 amino acids. Germline V gene lookup returns CDR1 SNHLY and CDR2 FYNNEI. V was clipped by 5 bases and J by 7 bases, with 17 bases between them. This CDR3 is CASSITGFDSEKLFF. Written as DNA, the CDR3 is TGTGCCAGCAGTATCACAGGGTTCGATAGTGAAAAACTGTTTTTT. Full variable domain (remainder filled in from reference TRBV2 and TRBJ1-4): EPEVTQTPSHQVTQMGQEVILRCVPISNHLYFYWYRQILGQKVEFLVSFYNNEISEKSEIFDDQFSVERPDGSNFTLKIRSTKLEDSAMYFCASSITGFDSEKLFFGSGTQLSVL.

DNA for the CDR3: TGTGCCAGCAGCTTCAACGGGGGCAGCACAGATACGCAGTATTTT. Translating it yields CASSFNGGSTDTQYF. The chain has TRBV5-4 and TRBJ2-3; D is tentatively TRBD1 or TRBD2 (6 bases each). The CDR3 sequence is 15 residues long. Germline values: CDR1 SGHNT, CDR2 YYREEE (reference sequence). V was pared by 2 bases and J by 0 bases, with 10 bases between.

The chain employs TRBV5-1 and TRBJ2-2; D is uncertain. CDR1 is SGHRS and CDR2 is YFSETQ in the germline V gene. V was trimmed by 1 base and J by 0 bases, leaving 4 bases between them. CDR3 size: 14 residues. The DNA for the CDR3 is TGCGCCAGCAGCTTGAATGCGAACACCGGGGAGCTGTTTTTT. This codes for CASSLNANTGELFF.

The chain joins TRBV5-6 to TRBJ2-2; TRBD1 matches 10 bases. Trimming removed 2 bases from V and 2 bases from J; junction bases left unmatched: 3. The CDR3 is 16 amino acids. Per the germline V gene, CDR1 is SGHDT and CDR2 is YYEEEE. Written as DNA, the CDR3 is TGTGCCAGCAGCTTCTTGACAGGGGGCAACACCGGGGAGCTGTTTTTT. This translates into CASSFLTGGNTGELFF.

This clone was seen only once. This chain joins TRBV4-1 and TRBJ1-1, with 9 bases that match TRBD1. The length of the CDR3 is 15 residues. Germline V lookup: CDR1 MGHRA, CDR2 YSYEKL. Unmatched junction bases numbered 5, after V lost 3 bases and J lost 3 bases. CDR3 in DNA: TGCGCCAGCAGCCATCCGGGACAGGGAGACACTGAAGCTTTCTTT. As protein: CASSHPGQGDTEAFF.

In this sample, this clone turned up once. The chain uses TRBV6-5 and TRBJ2-1, with 7 bases lining up with TRBD1. V shed 6 bases and J 12 bases; nucleotides not matched to a gene: 14. Per the germline V gene, CDR1 is MNHEY and CDR2 is SVGAGI. The CDR3 spans 14 residues. The CDR3 reads CASRVTLRQGRQFF. DNA for the CDR3: TGTGCCAGCAGAGTCACTTTAAGACAGGGAAGGCAGTTCTTC.

About this clone itself: Other DNA sequences in the sample encode the same CDR3. The chain carries TRBV4-1 and TRBJ2-4; D call uncertain. V lost 1 base and J lost 0, with 10 bases in between. The V gene's germline CDR1 is MGHRA and CDR2 YSYEKL. The length of the CDR3 is 16 residues. In nucleotides, the CDR3 is TGCGCCAGCAGCCAAGGAACAGCCCTAGCCAAAAACATTCAGTACTTC. Protein sequence: CASSQGTALAKNIQYF.

This chain connects TRBV7-8 to TRBJ2-1; D not certain. In germline, CDR1 is SGHVS, CDR2 FQNEAQ. Trimming pared 5 bases from V and 2 bases from J, leaving 13 bases between. The CDR3 has 15 residues. CDR3 sequence reads: CASSARRATYNEQFF. Written as DNA, the CDR3 is TGTGCCAGCAGCGCTCGACGCGCCACCTACAATGAGCAGTTCTTC.

The gene calls are TRBV6-6 and TRBJ1-2, with D possibly TRBD1 on 6 matching bases. The V gene's germline CDR1 is MNHNY and CDR2 SVGAGI (reference sequence). Trimming took off 8 bases at V and 4 bases at J, with 11 bases between the two ends. The CDR3 is 12 residues long. The CDR3 here is CASGTGSYGYTF. The CDR3 region has the DNA TGTGCCAGCGGAACAGGGTCCTATGGCTACACCTTC.

This chain uses TRBV15 with TRBJ1-1; unclear D gene. The germline gives CDR1 LNHNV, CDR2 YYDKDF (reference sequence). Trimming took 5 bases from V and 1 from J, leaving 8 bases between them. The CDR3 spans 13 residues. The CDR3 region has the DNA TGTGCCACCAGCTGGTCCTGGAACACTGAAGCTTTCTTT. Translation gives CATSWSWNTEAFF. Together with reference TRBV15 and TRBJ1-1, the CDR3 gives the full variable domain: DAMVIQNPRYQVTQFGKPVTLSCSQTLNHNVMYWYQQKSSQAPKLLFHYYDKDFNNEADTPDNFQSRRPNTSFCFLDIRSPGLGDTAMYLCATSWSWNTEAFFGQGTRLTVV.

The rearrangement uses TRBV6-4 and TRBJ1-5; D remains ambiguous. CDR1 and CDR2 from the germline V gene are MRHNA and SNTAGT. The CDR3 sequence is 17 residues long. Trimming stripped 1 base from V and 0 bases from J, with 13 bases between. The CDR3 loop is CASSDCTDFYSNQPQHF. DNA for the CDR3: TGTGCCAGCAGTGACTGTACAGATTTCTATAGCAATCAGCCCCAGCATTTT.

This clone was seen just once. For the CDR3, the DNA is TGTGCCAGCACTCCCGGGACGGCAAGGGACACTGAAGCTTTCTTT. Encoded protein: CASTPGTARDTEAFF. The chain links TRBV27 to TRBJ1-1; perhaps TRBD1 as D (5 bases). Germline CDR1 is MNHEY and CDR2 is SMNVEV (reference sequence). The CDR3 has 15 residues. V lost 7 bases, J lost 3 bases, and 18 bases lay in between.

CDR3 DNA: TGTGCCTGGAGCCCGGCGGGACAGGGTGTGGCACCCCTCCACTTT. Its translation is CAWSPAGQGVAPLHF. The chain combines TRBV30 with TRBJ1-6, with TRBD1 identical over 9 bases. V shed 3 bases, J shed 11 bases, and the junction held 11 bases outside the gene matches. The CDR3 totals 15 residues. Germline V lookup: CDR1 GTSNPN, CDR2 SVGIG (reference sequence).